The present T cell receptor beta chain was sequenced within a study of blood T cell repertoires in COVID-19. Trimming at V came to 1 base and at J to 5 bases, leaving 9 bases not matched to a gene. The CDR3 covers 17 residues. Germline V lookup: CDR1 LGHDT, CDR2 YNNKEL (reference sequence). The data were produced by immunoSEQ multiplex PCR, yet TCRdb's version contains in-frame clones alone and is incomplete. The sample includes fewer than 200,000 clones, around three quarters seen only once; the top ten take 15% to 20%. V gene TRBV3-1 (or the pseudogene TRBV3-2) combines with J gene TRBJ2-7; 12 nucleotides agree with TRBD1. Sequences were obtained from PBMCs or T cells enriched from blood (not recorded which). This clonotype was sampled from an older woman in a cohort exposed to, infected with or recovered from COVID-19 (not recorded which). The CDR3 region has the DNA TGTGCCAGCAGCCAAGGCGGAGGGACAGGGGGCAGAGACGAGCAGTACTTC. Translating gives CASSQGGGTGGRDEQYF.